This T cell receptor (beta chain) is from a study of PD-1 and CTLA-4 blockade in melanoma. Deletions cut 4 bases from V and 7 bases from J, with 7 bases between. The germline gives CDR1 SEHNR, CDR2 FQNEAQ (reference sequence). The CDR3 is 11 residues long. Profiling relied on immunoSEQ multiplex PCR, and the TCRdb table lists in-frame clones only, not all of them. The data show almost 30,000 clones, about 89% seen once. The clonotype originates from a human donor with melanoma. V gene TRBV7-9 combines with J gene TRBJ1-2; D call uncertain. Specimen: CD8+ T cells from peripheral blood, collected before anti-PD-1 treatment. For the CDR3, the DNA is TGTGCCAGCAGCTCGGGAACTGGCTACACCTTC. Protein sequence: CASSSGTGYTF.